This T cell receptor (beta chain) was captured by sequencing in a study of T cell responses to AZD1222 COVID-19 vaccine. Repertoires were generated with immunoSEQ multiplex PCR, while TCRdb's copy carries only in-frame clones and drops some. Seen here are about 140,000 clones, about 94% observed once, and the top ten hold roughly 4%. CDR1 MDHEN and CDR2 SYDVKM come from the germline V gene. This CDR3 contains 15 residues. Trimming took 3 bases from V and 7 from J, leaving 16 bases between them. This chain connects TRBV28 to TRBJ2-1; D not resolved. The sequencing used peripheral blood, collected 28 days after the second AZD1222 dose. The clonotype comes from an adult who received the AZD1222 COVID-19 vaccine. The CDR3 DNA follows: TGTGCCAGCAGTTTCGAACAGTTGGGTGCTAATGAGCAGTTCTTC. It codes for CASSFEQLGANEQFF.